The 28 T cell receptor beta chains below come from one sample, sequenced in a study of blood T cells in healthy people across ages. PCR was performed a second time for roughly 6 to 12 cycles using a sample-barcoded 5' primer and a J-beta primer mix. In TCRdb, the 5' RACE reads were re-called with MiXCR into one record per CDR3 protein. The sample has some 1.5 million distinct CDR3 sequences, approximately 28% seen once. The sample consisted of blood. The receptor set was obtained from a woman under 40 in good health.

The chain combines TRBV5-1 with TRBJ2-1; D remains ambiguous. This CDR3 region has 15 residues. The germline V gene encodes CDR1 SGHRS and CDR2 YFSETQ. The V gene lost 0 bases and the J gene lost 8 bases, with 15 bases spanning the gap. CDR3 region: CASSLGSEIKDEQFF. For the CDR3, the DNA is TGCGCCAGCAGCTTGGGGTCAGAGATCAAGGATGAGCAGTTCTTC.

This clonotype was counted a single time. One end of the junction is discordant with germline, which a read error may explain. The chain joins TRBV11-1 to TRBJ2-7; TRBD2 might be the D (5 bases). This CDR3 comprises 8 residues. Germline V gene lookup returns CDR1 SGHAT and CDR2 FQDESV (reference sequence). In nucleotides, the CDR3 is TGTGCCAGCAGCCTACTAGACTTC. This encodes CASSLLDF. Together with reference TRBV11-1 and TRBJ2-7, the CDR3 gives the full variable domain: EAEVAQSPRYKITEKSQAVAFWCDPISGHATLYWYRQILGQGPELLVQFQDESVVDDSQLPKDRFSAERLKGVDSTLKIQPAELGDSAMYLCASSLLDFGPGTRLTVT.

This clonotype occurred many times. The V gene is TRBV20-1, the J gene TRBJ2-7; unclear D gene. The CDR3 has 9 residues. The germline V and J ends were trimmed by 5 bases and 3 bases, with 2 bases remaining between them. Germline V gene sequence: CDR1 DFQATT, CDR2 SNEGSKA (reference sequence). The CDR3 nucleotides read TGCAGTGCTCTCTACGAGCAGTACTTC. It encodes CSALYEQYF.

This clonotype has only a few counts. This rearrangement joins TRBV11-2 to TRBJ1-2, with 7 bases aligning to TRBD1. Trimming removed 5 bases from V and 8 bases from J; junction bases left unmatched: 14. The CDR3 is 15 amino acids. The germline gives CDR1 SGHAT, CDR2 FQNNGV. This CDR3 reads CASSRAGQNTRGYTF. In DNA form, the CDR3 reads TGTGCCAGCAGCCGCGCGGGACAGAACACTAGAGGCTACACCTTC.

In its sample, this clonotype was seen once. This may stem from a read error, because a much larger clone lies one nucleotide away. This is likely a read error, given that the CDR3 carries no conserved phenylalanine or tryptophan at its end. This chain links TRBV5-1 with TRBJ1-2; tentatively, D is TRBD1 (5 bases). CDR1 is SGHRS, CDR2 YFSETQ, per germline. V lost 0 bases and J lost 6, with 15 bases in between. This CDR3 is 15 amino acids long. The CDR3 region is CASSLEGNLIDGYTV. The CDR3 nucleotides are TGCGCCAGCAGCTTGGAGGGGAACCTGATCGATGGCTACACCGTC.

In nucleotides, the CDR3 is TGTGCCAGCAAGAAGCGCGGGGGGTACCAAGAGACCCAGTACTTC. Its protein product is CASKKRGGYQETQYF. The chain is built from TRBV2 and TRBJ2-5; 8 nucleotides match TRBD2. Germline V gives CDR1 SNHLY, CDR2 FYNNEI. The ends lost 7 bases at V and 0 bases at J; junction bases unmatched: 7. The CDR3 totals 15 residues.

This clonotype came up many times. The rearrangement links TRBV29-1 to TRBJ1-2; TRBD1 might be the D (6 bases). Germline V gene lookup returns CDR1 SQVTM and CDR2 ANQGSEA. This CDR3 spans 12 amino acids. Between the trimmed V and J ends, which lost 3 bases and 7 bases, there was a span of 12 bases. In DNA form, the CDR3 reads TGCAGCGTTGATTTTCAGGGGCTTGGCTACACCTTC. Protein: CSVDFQGLGYTF.

This clonotype has a handful of counts. The chain recombines TRBV7-6 with TRBJ2-1; a weak D match, TRBD2 (6 bases). The DNA matches TRBJ2-7 better at its end, which makes the J call doubtful. Germline V gives CDR1 SGHVS, CDR2 FNYEAQ. The CDR3 runs to 13 residues. The CDR3 loop reads CASSSSVYNEQYF. In nucleotides, the CDR3 is TGTGCCAGCAGCTCTAGCGTCTACAATGAGCAGTACTTC.

V and J are TRBV12-3 or TRBV12-4 and TRBJ1-6; TRBD1 matches 10 bases. V was pared by 7 bases and J by 9 bases, with 9 bases of the junction left unmatched. This CDR3 has 15 amino acids. CDR3 residues: CASNPGQGMSSPLHF. CDR3 nucleotide sequence: TGTGCCAGCAACCCGGGACAGGGGATGTCTTCACCCCTCCACTTT.

This chain joins TRBV4-1 and TRBJ1-1, with 8 bases identical to TRBD1. This CDR3 has 16 residues. Germline V gene lookup returns CDR1 MGHRA and CDR2 YSYEKL. Unmatched junction bases numbered 6, after V lost 2 bases and J lost 1 base. The CDR3 reads CASSQPNRGANTEAFF. In nucleotides, the CDR3 is TGCGCCAGCAGCCAACCGAACAGGGGGGCGAACACTGAAGCTTTCTTT.

This clonotype was detected only once. The rearrangement joins TRBV7-2 to TRBJ2-5; D is undetermined. The CDR3 runs to 11 residues. V dropped 5 bases and J dropped 7 bases, with 8 bases sitting between them. Looked up from germline, CDR1 is SGHTA and CDR2 is FQGNSA. The DNA for the CDR3 is TGTGCCAGCAGCCCGGATTGGACCCAGTACTTC. It yields the protein CASSPDWTQYF. Complete variable domain (other parts from reference TRBV7-2 and TRBJ2-5): GAGVSQSPSNKVTEKGKDVELRCDPISGHTALYWYRQSLGQGLEFLIYFQGNSAPDKSGLPSDRFSAERTGGSVSTLTIQRTQQEDSAVYLCASSPDWTQYFGPGTRLLVL.

In regard to this clonotype: One end of the junction varies from germline; a read error may be responsible. The chain employs TRBV5-1 and TRBJ2-1, with D unresolved. The germline gives CDR1 SGHRS, CDR2 YFSETQ. The CDR3 loop spans 11 amino acids. CDR3 DNA sequence: TGCGCCGGCAGCCAAGATTTTGAGCAGTTCTTC. Protein product: CAGSQDFEQFF.

This clonotype was seen ten or more times. The genes are TRBV24-1 and TRBJ2-5, with D unclear. Looked up from germline, CDR1 is KGHDR and CDR2 is SFDVKD. Trimming took 6 bases from V and 4 from J, leaving 11 bases between them. CDR3 length: 13 residues. The CDR3 sequence: CATSPGIVETQYF. As DNA, the CDR3 is TGTGCCACCAGTCCAGGAATTGTAGAGACCCAGTACTTC.

This clonotype appeared a few times. V is TRBV7-2 and J is TRBJ1-6, with a tentative D call TRBD1 (6 bases). Trimming shortened V by 5 bases and J by 5 bases, and 13 bases separated the two germline ends. The CDR3 is 15 residues long. Germline V lookup: CDR1 SGHTA, CDR2 FQGNSA. CDR3 bases: TGTGCCAGCAGCGTCCTACAGGGACATAATTCACCCCTCCACTTT. Residues: CASSVLQGHNSPLHF.

This sequence joins TRBV15 and TRBJ2-3; 7 bases align to TRBD2. V shed 0 bases and J 6 bases; nucleotides not matched to a gene: 12. The CDR3 sequence is 17 residues long. CDR1 and CDR2 (germline): LNHNV, YYDKDF (reference sequence). CDR3 DNA: TGTGCCACCAGCAGAGATTGGGGAGCGGGGCCGGAGGATACGCAGTATTTT. It translates to CATSRDWGAGPEDTQYF. The variable domain in full, with the rest retrieved from reference TRBV15 and TRBJ2-3, is DAMVIQNPRYQVTQFGKPVTLSCSQTLNHNVMYWYQQKSSQAPKLLFHYYDKDFNNEADTPDNFQSRRPNTSFCFLDIRSPGLGDTAMYLCATSRDWGAGPEDTQYFGPGTRLTVL.

Only a few counts were recorded for this clonotype. The chain combines TRBV23-1 with TRBJ2-7; 9 bases map to TRBD1. TRBV23-1 is an ORF, and what it does is uncertain. V lost 0 bases, J lost 2 bases, and 5 bases stayed unmatched. The CDR3 spans 16 residues. The DNA of the CDR3 is TGCGCCAGCAGTCAATCAGGGACAGGGACTACCTACGAGCAGTACTTC. It is translated as CASSQSGTGTTYEQYF.

The CDR3 DNA reads as TGCGCCAGCAGCCAAGATCCTAGCGGGGCGAATACGCAGTATTTT. Translated: CASSQDPSGANTQYF. This chain links TRBV4-1 with TRBJ2-3; 9 bases match TRBD2. The CDR3 has 15 amino acids. CDR1 is MGHRA and CDR2 is YSYEKL in the germline V gene. Trimming at V came to 0 bases and at J to 7 bases, leaving 5 bases not matched to a gene.

This clonotype came up a few times. The rearrangement joins TRBV4-1 to TRBJ1-5; D is perhaps TRBD1 (5 bases). The CDR3 totals 13 residues. The germline V gene has CDR1 MGHRA and CDR2 YSYEKL. Trimming removed 5 bases at V and 7 bases at J, with 12 bases between. CDR3 DNA: TGCGCCAGCAGCGAGGGACTTCGACAGCCCCAGCATTTT. This sequence encodes CASSEGLRQPQHF.

This clonotype was observed a handful of times. V usage is TRBV7-2 and J usage is TRBJ2-7; TRBD2 matches at 9 bases. There are 14 residues in the CDR3. Germline loops: CDR1 SGHTA, CDR2 FQGNSA. The V and J ends lost 1 base and 6 bases, in that order; junction bases with no gene match: 4. Here the CDR3 DNA reads TGTGCCAGCAGCTTAGGACTAGCGGTGGGCGAGCAGTACTTC. Its protein product is CASSLGLAVGEQYF.

This clonotype was recorded once. The chain employs TRBV27 and TRBJ2-5; TRBD2 matches at 9 bases. The J call may be faulty, since TRBJ2-7 better matches the DNA end. CDR1 MNHEY and CDR2 SMNVEV come from the germline V gene (reference sequence). The CDR3 has 14 amino acids. The CDR3, as DNA: TGTGCCAGCAGGACTAGCGGAAAAGGGGGCGAGCAGTACTTC. This sequence encodes CASRTSGKGGEQYF.

This clonotype was recorded only once. This clone may be a read error of a much larger clone one base away. The gene calls are TRBV15 and TRBJ1-2; the match to TRBD1 covers 8 bases. The J segment lost 6 bases and the V segment lost 5 bases, leaving 14 bases of the junction unmatched. This CDR3 comprises 16 residues. Germline V gives CDR1 LNHNV, CDR2 YYDKDF (reference sequence). For the CDR3, the DNA is TGTGCCACCAGCTCCCGACAGGGGCGGCGCTGCAATGGCTACACCTTC. As protein: CATSSRQGRRCNGYTF.

This clonotype has a handful of counts. The V gene is TRBV2, the J gene TRBJ2-5, with 10 bases aligning to TRBD2. The CDR3 spans 14 residues. Germline CDR1 and CDR2: SNHLY and FYNNEI. Trimming removed 8 bases from V and 5 bases from J; junction bases left unmatched: 8. The CDR3 here is CASVSGGPGETQYF. The CDR3 nucleotides read TGTGCCAGCGTTAGCGGGGGGCCCGGGGAGACCCAGTACTTC.

This clonotype was seen a handful of times. This chain joins TRBV15 and TRBJ2-7, with TRBD1 matching 8 bases. The V and J ends lost 3 bases and 0 bases, in that order; junction bases with no gene match: 7. Germline-derived CDR1 and CDR2 are LNHNV and YYDKDF (reference sequence). The CDR3 contains 16 residues. The CDR3 sequence: CATSRGTGGVSYEQYF. The CDR3 nucleotides read TGTGCCACCAGCAGGGGTACAGGGGGAGTCTCCTACGAGCAGTACTTC.

Details on this clonotype: Given a much more abundant clone one base away, this may be a read error. The rearrangement links TRBV28 to TRBJ2-7; D not certain. The CDR3 sequence is 15 residues long. V was trimmed by 7 bases and J by 0 bases, leaving 16 bases between them. The germline CDR1 and CDR2 sequences are MDHEN and SYDVKM. The CDR3 here is CASTQIGLSSYEQYF. CDR3 nucleotides: TGTGCCAGCACCCAGATAGGGCTGTCCTCCTACGAGCAGTACTTC.

The genes are TRBV12-3 or TRBV12-4 and TRBJ1-1; 8 bases agree with TRBD1. CDR3 length equals 15 residues. J was trimmed by 4 bases and V by 4 bases; bases with no gene match: 8. In DNA, the CDR3 is TGTGCCAGCAGTTCCCCCTACAGGGGGGGCACTGAAGCTTTCTTT. Translation gives CASSSPYRGGTEAFF.

The chain links TRBV24-1 to TRBJ1-5; 8 positions agree with TRBD1. The trim removed 9 bases at V and 3 bases at J, leaving 9 bases unmatched. Per germline, CDR1 KGHDR and CDR2 SFDVKD. CDR3 length: 15 amino acids. CDR3 sequence reads: CATARTQGDNQPQHF. The CDR3 bases are TGTGCCACCGCTAGGACACAGGGGGACAATCAGCCCCAGCATTTT.

The CDR3 loop is CASARGTSYEQYF. CDR3 nucleotide sequence: TGTGCCAGCGCCCGAGGAACTTCTTACGAGCAGTACTTC. The gene calls are TRBV7-2 and TRBJ2-7; D is uncertain. CDR1 is SGHTA, CDR2 FQGNSA, per germline. The germline V and J ends were trimmed by 8 bases and 4 bases, with 15 bases remaining between them. This CDR3 comprises 13 residues. Full variable domain (rest looked up from reference TRBV7-2 and TRBJ2-7): GAGVSQSPSNKVTEKGKDVELRCDPISGHTALYWYRQSLGQGLEFLIYFQGNSAPDKSGLPSDRFSAERTGGSVSTLTIQRTQQEDSAVYLCASARGTSYEQYFGPGTRLTVT.

The rearrangement uses TRBV5-5 and TRBJ2-1; the match to TRBD1 covers 10 bases. V lost 2 bases, J lost 8 bases, and 7 bases stayed unmatched. Germline CDR1 reads SGHKS; CDR2 reads YYEKEE (reference sequence). The CDR3 is 15 residues long. The CDR3 here is CASSFSRGQGDEQFF. The CDR3 DNA sequence: TGTGCCAGCAGCTTTAGCCGCGGACAGGGGGATGAGCAGTTCTTC.